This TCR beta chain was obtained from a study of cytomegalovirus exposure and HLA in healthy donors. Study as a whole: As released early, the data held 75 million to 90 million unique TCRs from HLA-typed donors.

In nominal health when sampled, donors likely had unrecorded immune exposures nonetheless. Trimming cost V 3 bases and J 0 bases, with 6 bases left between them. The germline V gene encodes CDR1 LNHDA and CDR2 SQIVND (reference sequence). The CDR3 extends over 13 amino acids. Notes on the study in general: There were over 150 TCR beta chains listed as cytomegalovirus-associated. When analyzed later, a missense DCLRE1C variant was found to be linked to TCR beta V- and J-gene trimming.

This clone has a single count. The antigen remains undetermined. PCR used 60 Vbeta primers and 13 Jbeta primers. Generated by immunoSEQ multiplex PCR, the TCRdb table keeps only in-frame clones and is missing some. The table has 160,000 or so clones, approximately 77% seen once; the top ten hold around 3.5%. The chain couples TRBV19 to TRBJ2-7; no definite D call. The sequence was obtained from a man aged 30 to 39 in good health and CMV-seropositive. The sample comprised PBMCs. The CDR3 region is CASSIEVSYEQYF. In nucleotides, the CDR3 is TGTGCCAGTAGTATTGAGGTCTCCTACGAGCAGTACTTC.